The sequence of this T cell receptor beta chain was determined in a study of radiotherapy plus CTLA-4 blockade in lung cancer. Findings and limits, study-wide: Reports identified early blood T cell clone dynamics, with interferon-beta, as the best response predictor.

Produced via immunoSEQ multiplex PCR; TCRdb's table is partial and in-frame only. The sample has about 51,000 clones, about three quarters seen once. With regard to this clone: Its antigen is unknown.

V lost 4 bases to trimming and J lost 5 bases; unmatched junction nucleotides: 9. Germline V gives CDR1 GTSNPN, CDR2 SVGIG (reference sequence). The CDR3 length is 14 residues. This TCR came from a human donor with non-small cell lung cancer whose response to radiotherapy plus ipilimumab could not be evaluated. The material was peripheral blood, obtained from a patient treated with radiotherapy plus ipilimumab. This chain links TRBV30 with TRBJ2-7, with 9 bases that match TRBD2. CDR3: CAWKIGTSSHEQYF. CDR3 nucleotide sequence: TGTGCCTGGAAGATTGGGACTAGCAGCCACGAGCAGTACTTC.